This entry concerns a single T cell receptor beta chain. This sample was included in a study of T cell changes during pregnancy in multiple sclerosis. With 11 bases removed from V and 3 bases from J, the gap between germline ends came to 17 bases. The CDR3 is made up of 15 amino acids. Repertoires were generated with immunoSEQ multiplex PCR, while TCRdb's copy carries only in-frame clones and drops some. The sample shows 25,000 to 35,000 clones, 70% to 90% of them seen only once. V gene TRBV23-1 combines with J gene TRBJ1-6; a possible D gene is TRBD1 (5 bases). TRBV23-1 is annotated as an ORF whose role is uncertain. The sequenced sample was CD4+ T cells from peripheral blood mononuclear cells, obtained in the first trimester of pregnancy. The receptor was isolated from a female donor in good health, enrolled as a control in a pregnancy study. DNA of the CDR3: TGCGCCTATTCGGGGGGAGCCCTCTATAATTCACCCCTCCACTTT. This gives the protein CAYSGGALYNSPLHF.